The rows below give T cell receptor beta chains drawn from one sample of a study of T cell responses to AZD1222 COVID-19 vaccine. Clones were read by immunoSEQ multiplex PCR, and TCRdb kept only the in-frame ones, dropping some. The data show roughly 150,000 clones, with just under 95% seen just once and around 6.5% held by the top ten. Sequenced material: peripheral blood, taken 28 days after the second AZD1222 dose. The receptor source for this set is an adult who received the AZD1222 COVID-19 vaccine. Each CDR3 is given with its conserved first and last residue. The D gene is left open where the match is weak. Clone size is stated in some rows and not others, as once, few, many or a class when expanded.

V,size,D,J,DNA,CDR3
TRBV30,NA,NA,TRBJ1-1,TGTGCCTGGAGTAGGGACACGAACACTGAAGCTTTCTTT,CAWSRDTNTEAFF
TRBV28,once,NA,TRBJ1-5,TGTGCCAGCAGTTCGTACAGGGAGGTAGGCAATCAGCCCCAGCATTTT,CASSSYREVGNQPQHF
TRBV15,NA,NA,TRBJ1-6,TGTGCCACCAGCAGAGATTCGGGGGCTAATAATTCACCCCTCCACTTT,CATSRDSGANNSPLHF
TRBV4-1,NA,NA,TRBJ2-1,TGCGCCAGCAGCCAAGGGCCCCGGGCCCTAGTCGATGAGCAGTTCTTC,CASSQGPRALVDEQFF
TRBV24-1,NA,TRBD1,TRBJ1-2,TGTGCCACCAGTGACGGGACGACAGGGCAATATGGCTACACCTTC,CATSDGTTGQYGYTF
TRBV28,NA,NA,TRBJ1-2,TGTGCCAGCAGCCCGCCCGCGGACGCACCCATCTCCTTC,CASSPPADAPISF
TRBV5-1,NA,TRBD1,TRBJ2-5,TGCGCCAGCAGCGGCCGGGACAGCTGGGGCGGCGGGGAGACCCAGTACTTC,CASSGRDSWGGGETQYF
TRBV19,NA,NA,TRBJ1-2,TGTGCCAGTAGTATTAGAGCGGGTTTCCGTGGCTACACCTTC,CASSIRAGFRGYTF
TRBV19,NA,NA,TRBJ1-2,TGTGCCAGTAGTTTGGCAGGGAACTATGGCTACACCTTC,CASSLAGNYGYTF
TRBV11-1,NA,NA,TRBJ2-7,TGTGCCAGCAGCTTATCAGAAGAGCAGTACTTC,CASSLSEEQYF
TRBV6-5,NA,TRBD1,TRBJ1-1,TGTGCCAGCACTCAGGACCCGGGGACAGGCACTGAAGCTTTCTTT,CASTQDPGTGTEAFF
TRBV7-8,NA,TRBD1,TRBJ2-2,TGTGCCAGCAGCTCTGACAGGGTTGGCACCGGGGAGCTGTTTTTT,CASSSDRVGTGELFF
TRBV20-1,NA,NA,TRBJ1-5,TGCAGTGCTAGTCCCTCCGACGGCGGTGGCAATCAGCCCCAGCATTTT,CSASPSDGGGNQPQHF